This paragraph covers one T cell receptor beta chain sequence. Antigen: not known. CDR1 and CDR2 from the germline V gene are MDHEN and SYDVKM. V dropped 7 bases and J dropped 13; count of bases not matched to a gene: 4. CDR3 length equals 11 residues. The PCR ran on 60 Vbeta and 13 Jbeta primers. Data came from immunoSEQ multiplex PCR; TCRdb stores just in-frame clones and leaves some out. The repertoire holds over 85,000 clones, with around 77% as singletons. This entry comes from a study of cytomegalovirus exposure and HLA in healthy donors. Study-level findings and limits: TRBV6-2, TRBV6-3 and some other V segments were excluded as indistinguishable.

The sample was PBMCs. The TCR originated in a man aged 35-49 years in good health and CMV-seronegative. The gene calls are TRBV28 and TRBJ1-6; TRBD1 agrees at 7 bases. The CDR3 sequence: CASNRQGPLHF. The CDR3, as DNA: TGTGCCAGCAATAGACAGGGTCCCCTCCACTTT.